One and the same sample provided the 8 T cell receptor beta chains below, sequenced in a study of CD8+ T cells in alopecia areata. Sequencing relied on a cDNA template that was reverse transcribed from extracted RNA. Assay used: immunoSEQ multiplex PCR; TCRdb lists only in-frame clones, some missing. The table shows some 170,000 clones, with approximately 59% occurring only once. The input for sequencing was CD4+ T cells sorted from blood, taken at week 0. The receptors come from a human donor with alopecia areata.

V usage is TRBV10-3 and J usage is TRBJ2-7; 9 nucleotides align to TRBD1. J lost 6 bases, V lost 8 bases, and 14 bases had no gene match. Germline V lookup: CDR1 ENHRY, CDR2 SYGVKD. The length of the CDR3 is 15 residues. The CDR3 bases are TGTGCCATCGGTTCCTCCTCGGGACAGGGAGGCGAGCAGTACTTC. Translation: CAIGSSSGQGGEQYF.

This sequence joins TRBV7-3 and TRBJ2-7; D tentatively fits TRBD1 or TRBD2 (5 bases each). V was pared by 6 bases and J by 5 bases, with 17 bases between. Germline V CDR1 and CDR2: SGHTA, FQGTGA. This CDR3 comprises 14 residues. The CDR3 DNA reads TGTGCCAGCAGTCGGGGCGCCTCTTCCCACGAGCAGTACTTC. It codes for CASSRGASSHEQYF.

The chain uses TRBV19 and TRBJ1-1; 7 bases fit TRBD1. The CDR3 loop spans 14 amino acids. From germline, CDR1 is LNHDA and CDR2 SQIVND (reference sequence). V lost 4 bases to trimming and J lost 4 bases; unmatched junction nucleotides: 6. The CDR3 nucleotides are TGTGCCAGTAGTAAGGCAACAGGGGTCACTGAAGCTTTCTTT. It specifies CASSKATGVTEAFF.

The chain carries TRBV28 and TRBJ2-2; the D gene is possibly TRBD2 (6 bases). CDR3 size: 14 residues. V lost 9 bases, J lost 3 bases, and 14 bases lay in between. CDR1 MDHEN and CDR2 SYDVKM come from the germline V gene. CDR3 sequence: CASWRGTHTGELFF. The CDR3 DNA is TGTGCCAGTTGGAGGGGAACCCACACCGGGGAGCTGTTTTTT.

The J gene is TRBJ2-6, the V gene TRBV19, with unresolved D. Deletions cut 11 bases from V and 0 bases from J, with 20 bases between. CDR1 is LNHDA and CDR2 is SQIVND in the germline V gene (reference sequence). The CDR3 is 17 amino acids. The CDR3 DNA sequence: TGTGCCGCCTCAAGGACCCCTGGCATCTCTGGGGCCAACGTCCTGACTTTC. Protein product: CAASRTPGISGANVLTF.

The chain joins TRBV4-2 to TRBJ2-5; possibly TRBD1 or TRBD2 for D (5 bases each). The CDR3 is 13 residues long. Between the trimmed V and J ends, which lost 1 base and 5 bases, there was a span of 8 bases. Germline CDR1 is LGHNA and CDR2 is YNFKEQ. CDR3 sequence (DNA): TGTGCCAGCAGCCAAGCCTGGGGGGAGACCCAGTACTTC. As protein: CASSQAWGETQYF.

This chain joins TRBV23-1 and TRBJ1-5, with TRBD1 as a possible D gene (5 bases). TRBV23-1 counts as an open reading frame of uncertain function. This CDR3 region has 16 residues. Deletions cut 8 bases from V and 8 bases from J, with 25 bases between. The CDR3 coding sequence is TGCGCCAGCCGAATCCACGGACATTCCCCGATGAAGCCCCAGCATTTT. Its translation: CASRIHGHSPMKPQHF.

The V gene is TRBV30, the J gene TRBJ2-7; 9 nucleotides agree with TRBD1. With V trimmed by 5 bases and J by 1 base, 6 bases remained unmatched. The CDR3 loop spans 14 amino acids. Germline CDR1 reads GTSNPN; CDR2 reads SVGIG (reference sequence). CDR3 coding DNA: TGTGCCTGGGCGCTACAGGGGGCTTCCTACGAGCAGTACTTC. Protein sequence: CAWALQGASYEQYF.